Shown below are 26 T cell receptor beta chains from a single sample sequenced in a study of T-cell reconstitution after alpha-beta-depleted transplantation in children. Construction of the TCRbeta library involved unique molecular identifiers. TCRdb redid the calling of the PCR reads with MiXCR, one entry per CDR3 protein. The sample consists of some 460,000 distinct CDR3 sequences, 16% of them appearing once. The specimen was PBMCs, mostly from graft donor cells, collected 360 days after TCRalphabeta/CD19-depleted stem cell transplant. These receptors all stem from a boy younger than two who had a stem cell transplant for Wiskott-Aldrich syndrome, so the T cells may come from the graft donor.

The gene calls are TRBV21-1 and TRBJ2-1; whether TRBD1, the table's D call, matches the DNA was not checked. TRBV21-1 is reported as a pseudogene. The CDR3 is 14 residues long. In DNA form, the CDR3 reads TGTGCCAGCAGGTCGGTAAGAGGGGCCGCTGAGCAGTTCTTC. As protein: CASRSVRGAAEQFF.

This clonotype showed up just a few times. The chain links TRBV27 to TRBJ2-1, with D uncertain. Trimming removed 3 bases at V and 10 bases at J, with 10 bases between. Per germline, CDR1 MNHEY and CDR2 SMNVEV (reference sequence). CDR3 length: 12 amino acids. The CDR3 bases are TGTGCCAGCAGTTTTCGGCCCGGGGAGCAGTTCTTC. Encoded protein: CASSFRPGEQFF.

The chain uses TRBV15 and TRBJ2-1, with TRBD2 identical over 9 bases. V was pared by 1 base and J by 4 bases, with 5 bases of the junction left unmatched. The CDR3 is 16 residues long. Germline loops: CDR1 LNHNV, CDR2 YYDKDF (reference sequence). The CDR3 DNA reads TGTGCCACCAGCAGAGCGGCGGGAGGGCCTTACAATGAGCAGTTCTTC. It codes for CATSRAAGGPYNEQFF.

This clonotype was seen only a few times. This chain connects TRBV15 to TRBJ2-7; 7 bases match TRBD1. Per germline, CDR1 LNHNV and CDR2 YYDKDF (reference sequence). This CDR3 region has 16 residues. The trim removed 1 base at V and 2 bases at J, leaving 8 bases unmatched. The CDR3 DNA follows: TGTGCCACCAGCAGAGCTCCTCGGGACAGTCCCTACGAGCAGTACTTC. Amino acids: CATSRAPRDSPYEQYF.

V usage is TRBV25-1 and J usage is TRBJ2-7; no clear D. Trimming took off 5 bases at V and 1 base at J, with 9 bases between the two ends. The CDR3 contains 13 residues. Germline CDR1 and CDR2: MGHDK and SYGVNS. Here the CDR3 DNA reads TGTGCCAGCAGTAGGGCTGAGTCCTACGAGCAGTACTTC. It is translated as CASSRAESYEQYF.

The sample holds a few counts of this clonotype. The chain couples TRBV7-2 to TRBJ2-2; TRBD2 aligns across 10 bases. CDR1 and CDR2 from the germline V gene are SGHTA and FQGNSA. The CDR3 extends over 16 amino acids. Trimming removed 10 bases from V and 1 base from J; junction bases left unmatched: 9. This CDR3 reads CATLAGSILNTGELFF. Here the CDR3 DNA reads TGTGCCACACTAGCGGGGAGTATTTTGAACACCGGGGAGCTGTTTTTT.

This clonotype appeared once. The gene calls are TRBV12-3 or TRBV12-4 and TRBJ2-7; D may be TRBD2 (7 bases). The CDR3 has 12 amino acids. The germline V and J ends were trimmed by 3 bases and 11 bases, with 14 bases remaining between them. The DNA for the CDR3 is TGTGCCAGCAGTTTTCTCGCGGGGGCGAAGTACTTC. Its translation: CASSFLAGAKYF.

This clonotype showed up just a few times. The CDR3 protein is CASRTSDLFNEKLFF. DNA of the CDR3: TGTGCCAGTAGGACTTCGGACTTATTTAATGAAAAACTGTTTTTT. This chain links TRBV19 with TRBJ1-4; D gene unclear. This CDR3 region has 15 residues. Trimming took 6 bases from V and 4 from J, leaving 15 bases between them. The germline V gene has CDR1 LNHDA and CDR2 SQIVND (reference sequence).

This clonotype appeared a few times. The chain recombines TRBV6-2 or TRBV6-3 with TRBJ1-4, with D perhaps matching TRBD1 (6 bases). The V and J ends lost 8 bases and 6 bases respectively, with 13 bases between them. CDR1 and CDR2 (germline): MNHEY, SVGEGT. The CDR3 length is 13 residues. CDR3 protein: CASLRTVHEKLFF. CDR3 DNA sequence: TGTGCCAGCCTTCGGACAGTCCATGAAAAACTGTTTTTT.

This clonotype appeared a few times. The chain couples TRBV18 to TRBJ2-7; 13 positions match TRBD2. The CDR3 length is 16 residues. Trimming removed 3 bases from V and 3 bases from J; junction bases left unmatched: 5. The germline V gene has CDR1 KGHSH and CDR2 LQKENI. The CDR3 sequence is CASSPRTSGSLYEQYF. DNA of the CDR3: TGTGCCAGCTCACCGCGGACTAGCGGGAGTCTCTACGAGCAGTACTTC.

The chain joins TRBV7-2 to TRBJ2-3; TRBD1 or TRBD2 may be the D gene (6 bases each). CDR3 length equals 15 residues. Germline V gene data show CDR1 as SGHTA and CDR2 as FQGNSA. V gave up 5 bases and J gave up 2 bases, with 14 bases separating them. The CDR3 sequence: CASSPIRGLTDTQYF. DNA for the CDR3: TGTGCCAGCAGCCCAATCAGGGGACTCACAGATACGCAGTATTTT.

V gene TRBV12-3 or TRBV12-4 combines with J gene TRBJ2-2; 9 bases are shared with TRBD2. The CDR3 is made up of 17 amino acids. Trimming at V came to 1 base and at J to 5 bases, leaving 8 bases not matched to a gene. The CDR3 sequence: CASSLGTSAIPTGELFF. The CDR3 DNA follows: TGTGCCAGCAGTTTAGGGACTAGCGCGATTCCTACCGGGGAGCTGTTTTTT.

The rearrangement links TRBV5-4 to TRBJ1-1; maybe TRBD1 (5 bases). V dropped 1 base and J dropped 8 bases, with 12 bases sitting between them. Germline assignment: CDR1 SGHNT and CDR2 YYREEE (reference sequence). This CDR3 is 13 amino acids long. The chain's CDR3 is CASSLPPWGEAFF. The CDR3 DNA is TGTGCCAGCAGCTTGCCCCCATGGGGGGAAGCTTTCTTT.

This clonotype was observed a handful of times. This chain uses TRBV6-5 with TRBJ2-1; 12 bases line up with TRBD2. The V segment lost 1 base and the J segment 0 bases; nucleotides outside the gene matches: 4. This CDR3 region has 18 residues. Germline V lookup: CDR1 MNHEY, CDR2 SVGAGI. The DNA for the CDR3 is TGTGCCAGCAGTTACTTTCCGACTAGCGGGGGCTCCTACAATGAGCAGTTCTTC. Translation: CASSYFPTSGGSYNEQFF.

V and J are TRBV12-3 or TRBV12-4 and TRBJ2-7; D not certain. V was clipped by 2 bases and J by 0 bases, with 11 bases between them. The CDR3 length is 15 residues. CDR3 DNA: TGTGCCAGCAGTTTACCCGTTACAGTCTCCTACGAGCAGTACTTC. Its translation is CASSLPVTVSYEQYF.

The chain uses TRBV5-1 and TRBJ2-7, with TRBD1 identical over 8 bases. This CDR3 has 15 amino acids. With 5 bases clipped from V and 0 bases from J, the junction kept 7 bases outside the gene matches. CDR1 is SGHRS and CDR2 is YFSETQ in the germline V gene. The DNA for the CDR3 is TGCGCCAGCAGACTCCGACAGGGGAGCTCCTACGAGCAGTACTTC. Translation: CASRLRQGSSYEQYF.

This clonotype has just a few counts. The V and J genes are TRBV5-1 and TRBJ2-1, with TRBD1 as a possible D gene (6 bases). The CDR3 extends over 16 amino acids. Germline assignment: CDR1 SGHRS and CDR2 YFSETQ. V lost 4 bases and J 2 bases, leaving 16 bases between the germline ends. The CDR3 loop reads CASSHPRGRTYNEQFF. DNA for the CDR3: TGCGCCAGCAGCCATCCCAGGGGCCGAACCTACAATGAGCAGTTCTTC.

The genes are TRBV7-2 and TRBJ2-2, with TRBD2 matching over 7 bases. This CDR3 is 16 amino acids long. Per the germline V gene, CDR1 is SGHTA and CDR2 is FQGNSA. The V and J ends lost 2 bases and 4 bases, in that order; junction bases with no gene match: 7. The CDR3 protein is CASSLRREKGTGELFF. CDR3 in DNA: TGTGCCAGCAGCTTACGGCGGGAGAAGGGCACCGGGGAGCTGTTTTTT. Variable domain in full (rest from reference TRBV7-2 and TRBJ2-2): GAGVSQSPSNKVTEKGKDVELRCDPISGHTALYWYRQSLGQGLEFLIYFQGNSAPDKSGLPSDRFSAERTGGSVSTLTIQRTQQEDSAVYLCASSLRREKGTGELFFGEGSRLTVL.

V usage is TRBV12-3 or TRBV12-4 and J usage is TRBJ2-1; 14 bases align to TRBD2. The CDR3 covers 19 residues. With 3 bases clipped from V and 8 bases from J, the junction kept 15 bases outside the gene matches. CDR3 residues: CASSFGDTGLAGASDEQFF. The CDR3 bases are TGTGCCAGCAGTTTCGGGGACACGGGACTAGCGGGAGCAAGCGATGAGCAGTTCTTC.

CDR3 sequence: CASSLYTGHEQYF. The CDR3, as DNA: TGTGCCAGCAGTCTCTACACGGGCCACGAGCAGTACTTC. The chain recombines TRBV6-6 with TRBJ2-7; D gene ambiguous. This CDR3 has 13 residues. V was shortened by 5 bases and J by 5 bases, with 13 bases between the two germline ends. Germline V gene data show CDR1 as MNHNY and CDR2 as SVGAGI (reference sequence).

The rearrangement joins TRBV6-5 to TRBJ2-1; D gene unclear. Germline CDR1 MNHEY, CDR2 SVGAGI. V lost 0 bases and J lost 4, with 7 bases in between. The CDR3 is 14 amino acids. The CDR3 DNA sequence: TGTGCCAGCAGTTACTCAAGACCATACAATGAGCAGTTCTTC. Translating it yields CASSYSRPYNEQFF.

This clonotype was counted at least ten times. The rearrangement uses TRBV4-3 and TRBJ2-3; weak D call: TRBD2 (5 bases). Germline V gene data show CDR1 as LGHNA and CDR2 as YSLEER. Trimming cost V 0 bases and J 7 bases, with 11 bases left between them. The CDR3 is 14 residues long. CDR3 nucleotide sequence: TGCGCCAGCAGCCAAGATATCCGGGAACATACGCAGTATTTT. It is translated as CASSQDIREHTQYF.

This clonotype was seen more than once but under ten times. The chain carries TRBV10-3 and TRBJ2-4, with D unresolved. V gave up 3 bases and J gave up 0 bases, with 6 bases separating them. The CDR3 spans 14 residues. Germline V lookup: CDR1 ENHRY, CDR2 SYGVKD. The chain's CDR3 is CAISEVLAKNIQYF. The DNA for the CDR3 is TGTGCCATCAGTGAAGTCCTAGCCAAAAACATTCAGTACTTC.

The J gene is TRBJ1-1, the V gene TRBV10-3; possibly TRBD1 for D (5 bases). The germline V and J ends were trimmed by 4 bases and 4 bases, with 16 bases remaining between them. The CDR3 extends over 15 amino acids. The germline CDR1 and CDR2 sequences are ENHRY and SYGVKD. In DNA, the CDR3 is TGTGCCATCAGTGGGCAGGGCCCCGGAGTCACTGAAGCTTTCTTT. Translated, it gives CAISGQGPGVTEAFF.

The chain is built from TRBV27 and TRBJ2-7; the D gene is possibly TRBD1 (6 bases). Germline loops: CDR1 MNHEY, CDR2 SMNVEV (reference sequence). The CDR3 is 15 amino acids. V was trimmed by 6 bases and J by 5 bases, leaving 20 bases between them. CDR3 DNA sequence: TGTGCCAGCAGGGGAACAGGGAGTCAGAGAAACGAGCAGTACTTC. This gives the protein CASRGTGSQRNEQYF.

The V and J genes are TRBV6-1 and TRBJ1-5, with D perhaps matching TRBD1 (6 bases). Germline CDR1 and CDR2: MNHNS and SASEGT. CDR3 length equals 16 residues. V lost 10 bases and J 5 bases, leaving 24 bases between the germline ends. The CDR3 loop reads CATGFLWDTEDQPQHF. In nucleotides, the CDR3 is TGTGCCACCGGATTCTTATGGGACACCGAGGATCAGCCCCAGCATTTT.